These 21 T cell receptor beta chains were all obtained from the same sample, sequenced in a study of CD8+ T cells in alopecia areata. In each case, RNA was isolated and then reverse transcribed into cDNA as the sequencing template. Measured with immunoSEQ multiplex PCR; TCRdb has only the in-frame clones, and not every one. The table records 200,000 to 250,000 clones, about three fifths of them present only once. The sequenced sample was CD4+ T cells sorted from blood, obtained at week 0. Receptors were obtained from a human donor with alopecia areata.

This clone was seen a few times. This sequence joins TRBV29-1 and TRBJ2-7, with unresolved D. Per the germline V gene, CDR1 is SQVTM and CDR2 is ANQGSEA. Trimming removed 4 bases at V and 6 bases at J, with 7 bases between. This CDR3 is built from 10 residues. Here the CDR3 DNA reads TGCAGCGTTGCTGAGATCGAGCAGTACTTC. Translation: CSVAEIEQYF.

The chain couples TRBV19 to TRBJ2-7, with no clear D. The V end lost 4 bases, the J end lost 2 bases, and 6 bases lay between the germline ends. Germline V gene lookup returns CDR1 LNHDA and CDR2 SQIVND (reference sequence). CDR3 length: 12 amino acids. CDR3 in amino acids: CASSSAAYEQYF. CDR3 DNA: TGTGCCAGTAGTAGCGCGGCCTACGAGCAGTACTTC.

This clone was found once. The DNA for the CDR3 is TGTGCCAGCAGTCCCCAATTCCAAACCGGGACACTCTATGGCTACACCTTC. It is translated as CASSPQFQTGTLYGYTF. The rearrangement joins TRBV27 to TRBJ1-2, with a weak D call TRBD1 (6 bases). Germline V CDR1 and CDR2: MNHEY, SMNVEV (reference sequence). This CDR3 contains 17 residues. Trimming took off 5 bases at V and 4 bases at J, with 23 bases between the two ends.

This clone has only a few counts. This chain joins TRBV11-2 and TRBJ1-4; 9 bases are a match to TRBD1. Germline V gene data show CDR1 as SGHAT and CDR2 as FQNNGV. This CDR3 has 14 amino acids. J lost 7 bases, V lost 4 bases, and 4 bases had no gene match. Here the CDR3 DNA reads TGTGCCAGCAGCTACACAGGGGGCGGTGAAAAACTGTTTTTT. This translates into CASSYTGGGEKLFF.

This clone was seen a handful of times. The CDR3 nucleotides read TGCGCCAGCAGTTCGGGACTAGCGGGAGTGGAAACGCAGTATTTT. Translated, it gives CASSSGLAGVETQYF. The genes are TRBV5-1 and TRBJ2-3, with 14 bases identical to TRBD2. With 5 bases clipped from V and 9 bases from J, the junction kept 8 bases outside the gene matches. Germline values: CDR1 SGHRS, CDR2 YFSETQ. The CDR3 is 15 amino acids. The variable domain in full, completed from reference TRBV5-1 and TRBJ2-3, reads KAGVTQTPRYLIKTRGQQVTLSCSPISGHRSVSWYQQTPGQGLQFLFEYFSETQRNKGNFPGRFSGRQFSNSRSEMNVSTLELGDSALYLCASSSGLAGVETQYFGPGTRLTVL.

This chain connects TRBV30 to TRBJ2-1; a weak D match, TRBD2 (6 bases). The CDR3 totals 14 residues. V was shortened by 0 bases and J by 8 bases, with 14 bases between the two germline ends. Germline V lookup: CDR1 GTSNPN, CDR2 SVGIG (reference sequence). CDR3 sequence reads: CAWSVQLATHEQFF. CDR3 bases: TGTGCCTGGAGTGTACAGCTAGCGACCCATGAGCAGTTCTTC.

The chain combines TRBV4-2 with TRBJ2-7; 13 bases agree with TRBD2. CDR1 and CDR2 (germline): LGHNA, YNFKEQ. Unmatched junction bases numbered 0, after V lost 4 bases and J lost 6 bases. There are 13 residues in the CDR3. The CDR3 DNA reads TGTGCCAGCAGCCGGACTAGCGGGGGCGAGCAGTACTTC. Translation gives CASSRTSGGEQYF.

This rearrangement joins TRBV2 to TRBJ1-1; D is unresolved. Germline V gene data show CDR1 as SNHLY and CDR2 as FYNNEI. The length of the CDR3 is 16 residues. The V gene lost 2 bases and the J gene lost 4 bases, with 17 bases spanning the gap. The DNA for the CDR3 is TGTGCCAGCAGTGAACGCCCCACGGGTGGTGGCACTGAAGCTTTCTTT. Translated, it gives CASSERPTGGGTEAFF.

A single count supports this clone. The CDR3 nucleotides are TGTGCCAGCAGTTACGGGGAAGCGGGAGGTACCTACGAGCAGTACTTC. It is translated as CASSYGEAGGTYEQYF. This rearrangement joins TRBV6-5 to TRBJ2-7; 9 positions agree with TRBD2. The V gene end was trimmed by 2 bases and the J gene end by 2 bases; junction bases not matched to a gene: 7. Germline V gives CDR1 MNHEY, CDR2 SVGAGI. CDR3 length equals 16 residues.

CDR3 loop: CASSITGSRINQPQHF. CDR3 nucleotide sequence: TGTGCCAGTAGTATCACGGGGTCCAGGATCAATCAGCCCCAGCATTTT. This chain joins TRBV19 and TRBJ1-5; no reliable D call. Germline CDR1 and CDR2: LNHDA and SQIVND (reference sequence). CDR3 length: 16 residues. The V end lost 3 bases, the J end lost 3 bases, and 15 bases lay between the germline ends.

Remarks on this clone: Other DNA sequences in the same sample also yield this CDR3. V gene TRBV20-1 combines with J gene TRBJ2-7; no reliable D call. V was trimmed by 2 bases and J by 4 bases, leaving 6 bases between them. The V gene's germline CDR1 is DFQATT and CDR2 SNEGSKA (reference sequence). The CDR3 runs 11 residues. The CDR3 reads CSARLGYEQYF. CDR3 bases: TGCAGTGCTAGACTCGGATACGAGCAGTACTTC.

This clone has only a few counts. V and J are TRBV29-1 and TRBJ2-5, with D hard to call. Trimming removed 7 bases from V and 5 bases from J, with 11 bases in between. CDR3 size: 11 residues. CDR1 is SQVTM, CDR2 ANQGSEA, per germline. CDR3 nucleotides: TGCAGCGGGGTCCGGGCGGAGACCCAGTACTTC. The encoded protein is CSGVRAETQYF.

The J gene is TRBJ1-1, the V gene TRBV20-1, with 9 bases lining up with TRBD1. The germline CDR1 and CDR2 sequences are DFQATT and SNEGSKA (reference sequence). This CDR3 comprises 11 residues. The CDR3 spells CGTGLNTEAFF. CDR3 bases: TGCGGGACAGGGCTGAACACTGAAGCTTTCTTT.

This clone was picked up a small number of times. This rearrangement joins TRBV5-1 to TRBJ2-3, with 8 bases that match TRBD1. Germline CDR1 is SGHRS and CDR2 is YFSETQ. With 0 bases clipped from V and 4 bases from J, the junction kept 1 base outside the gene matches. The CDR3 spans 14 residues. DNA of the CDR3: TGCGCCAGCAGCTTGGGACAGGGGCCAGATACGCAGTATTTT. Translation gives CASSLGQGPDTQYF.

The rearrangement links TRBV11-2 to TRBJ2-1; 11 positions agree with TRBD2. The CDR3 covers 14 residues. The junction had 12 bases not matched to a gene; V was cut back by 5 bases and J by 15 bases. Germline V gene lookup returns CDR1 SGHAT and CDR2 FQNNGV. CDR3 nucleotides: TGTGCCAGCAGCCAACTAGCGGGGGAACCCCCCCCGTTCTTC. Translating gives CASSQLAGEPPPFF.

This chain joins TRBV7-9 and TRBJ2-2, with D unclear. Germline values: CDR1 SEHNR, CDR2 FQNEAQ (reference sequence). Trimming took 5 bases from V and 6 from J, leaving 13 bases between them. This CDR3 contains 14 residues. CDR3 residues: CASSTRSIPGELFF. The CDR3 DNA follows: TGTGCCAGCAGCACGAGATCGATACCCGGGGAGCTGTTTTTT.

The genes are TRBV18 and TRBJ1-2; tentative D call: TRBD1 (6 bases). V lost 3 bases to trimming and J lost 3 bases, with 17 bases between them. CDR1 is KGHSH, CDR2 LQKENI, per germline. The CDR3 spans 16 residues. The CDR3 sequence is CASSPPRTNRDYGYTF. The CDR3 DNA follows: TGTGCCAGCTCACCGCCCCGCACGAACAGGGACTATGGCTACACCTTC.

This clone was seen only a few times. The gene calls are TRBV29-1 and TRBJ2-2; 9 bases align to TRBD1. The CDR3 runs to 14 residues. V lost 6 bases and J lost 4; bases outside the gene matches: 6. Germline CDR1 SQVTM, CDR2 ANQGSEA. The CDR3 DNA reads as TGCAGCGTAGGGACAGGGATGTCCACCGGGGAGCTGTTTTTT. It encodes CSVGTGMSTGELFF.

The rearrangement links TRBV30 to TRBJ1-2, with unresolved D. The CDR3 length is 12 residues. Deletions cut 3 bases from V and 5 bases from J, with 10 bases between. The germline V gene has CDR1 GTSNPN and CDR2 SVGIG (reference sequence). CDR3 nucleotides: TGTGCCTGGAGGGGTGAACGATATGGCTACACCTTC. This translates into CAWRGERYGYTF.

CDR3 bases: TGTGCCAGCAGCCCTACCGGGACTCCCTTGGGCGAGCAGTACTTC. It yields the protein CASSPTGTPLGEQYF. The chain carries TRBV7-6 and TRBJ2-7, with D tentatively TRBD2 (6 bases). Between the trimmed V and J ends, which lost 5 bases and 6 bases, there was a span of 20 bases. Germline lookup yields CDR1 SGHVS and CDR2 FNYEAQ. This CDR3 is built from 15 residues.

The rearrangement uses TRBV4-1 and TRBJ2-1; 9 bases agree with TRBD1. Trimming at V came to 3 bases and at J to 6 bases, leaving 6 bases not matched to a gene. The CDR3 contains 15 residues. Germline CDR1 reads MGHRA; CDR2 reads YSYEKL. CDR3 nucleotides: TGCGCCAGCAGCCATGGGACAGGGTCTCGCAATGAGCAGTTCTTC. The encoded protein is CASSHGTGSRNEQFF.